A selection of T cell receptor beta chains follows, all from one sample in a study of spatial heterogeneity in lung cancer. TCRdb re-called the 5' RACE reads through MiXCR, storing one row per CDR3 protein. The sample contains about 100,000 distinct CDR3 sequences, approximately 4.4% of which appear only once. This specimen was lung tumor tissue, taken at surgery. The receptors originated from a male donor with early-stage non-small cell lung cancer. The conserved cysteine and the conserved F or W are not part of the CDR3 here. The order of the fields is V gene, J gene, CDR3 length, CDR3 protein.

V gene: TRBV12-3/TRBV12-4
J gene: TRBJ1-1
CDR3 length: 12
CDR3 protein: ASSLVSLTTEAF

V gene: TRBV2
J gene: TRBJ1-4
CDR3 length: 14
CDR3 protein: ASSRVQGFTNEKLF

V gene: TRBV6-5
J gene: TRBJ2-2
CDR3 length: 15
CDR3 protein: ASRIGRGVLNTGELF

V gene: TRBV20-1
J gene: TRBJ1-1
CDR3 length: 9
CDR3 protein: SARSRTEAF

V gene: TRBV29-1
J gene: TRBJ1-2
CDR3 length: 9
CDR3 protein: SGQAGDGYT

V gene: TRBV4-1
J gene: TRBJ2-6
CDR3 length: 12
CDR3 protein: ASSRNSGANVLT

V gene: TRBV5-5
J gene: TRBJ2-1
CDR3 length: 13
CDR3 protein: ASSTFAVIYNEQF

V gene: TRBV27
J gene: TRBJ2-1
CDR3 length: 16
CDR3 protein: ASSLRSRAPSSYNEQF

V gene: TRBV28
J gene: TRBJ1-5
CDR3 length: 13
CDR3 protein: ASTPPGGVAQPQH

V gene: TRBV15
J gene: TRBJ2-2
CDR3 length: 17
CDR3 protein: ATSRDPYLAGSNTGELF

V gene: TRBV4-1
J gene: TRBJ1-3
CDR3 length: 21
CDR3 protein: ASSHGYPKRTGAPASSGNTIY

V gene: TRBV4-1
J gene: TRBJ2-3
CDR3 length: 12
CDR3 protein: ASSQSSGTDTQY

V gene: TRBV3-1
J gene: TRBJ2-7
CDR3 length: 12
CDR3 protein: ASSQDLGVREQY

V gene: TRBV27
J gene: TRBJ2-7
CDR3 length: 11
CDR3 protein: ASSQGQFYEQY

V gene: TRBV12-3/TRBV12-4
J gene: TRBJ2-5
CDR3 length: 12
CDR3 protein: ASSLYGHSQAQY

V gene: TRBV28
J gene: TRBJ2-2
CDR3 length: 12
CDR3 protein: ASSFRTSTGELF